A selection of T cell receptor beta chains follows, all from one sample in a study of T-cell memory formation after mild COVID-19. MiXCR was run by TCRdb on the 5' RACE reads, yielding one entry per CDR3 protein. The profile shows about 190,000 distinct CDR3 sequences, around 26% of them singletons. The source material was PBMCs or a T cell subset sorted from them (not recorded which). The receptor set was obtained from an adult woman who had mild COVID-19 (a few samples of this study predate the infection). Cell type and time point are not known. CDR3s include the opening cysteine and the closing phenylalanine or tryptophan. A D gene is named only where the DNA matches it firmly. Expanded clones are given a class, and other clones once, few, many or no size at all.

d_gene,v_gene,abundance,j_gene,CDR3nt,CDR3aa
-,TRBV4-1,few,TRBJ1-2,TGCGCCAGCAGCCAAGAAGCGCACAGGGCAGGGTTAAGCTACACCTTC,CASSQEAHRAGLSYTF
-,TRBV7-9,few,TRBJ2-1,TGTGCCAGCAGTATAACGCGGAATGAGCAGTTCTTC,CASSITRNEQFF
-,TRBV7-9,-,TRBJ1-1,TGTGCCACCCACAGGGTCGGCACTGAAGCTTTCTTT,CATHRVGTEAFF
-,TRBV20-1,few,TRBJ2-7,TGCAGTGCTAGGGGAATTGGGCAGACAGCCTCCTACGAGCAGTACTTC,CSARGIGQTASYEQYF
-,TRBV24-1,few,TRBJ2-7,TGTGCCACCGGCGATGGAGGGGGCTACGAGCAGTACTTC,CATGDGGGYEQYF
TRBD1,TRBV12-3/TRBV12-4,many,TRBJ2-2,TGTGCCAGCAGTCCAGTTTGGGACAGGAGGTACACCGGGGAGCTGTTTTTT,CASSPVWDRRYTGELFF
-,TRBV3-1,few,TRBJ1-1,TGTGCCAGCAGTCCACGGATGTGGGGGAGCAGGGCGAACACTGAAGCTTTCTTT,CASSPRMWGSRANTEAFF
-,TRBV7-2,-,TRBJ1-2,TGTGCCAGCAGCCAGGTGGGCAGGACGAGCTATGGCTACACCTTC,CASSQVGRTSYGYTF
-,TRBV7-9,-,TRBJ1-5,TGTGCCAGCAGCTTAGGGTCCGTGAAGCCCCAGCATTTT,CASSLGSVKPQHF
-,TRBV3-1,-,TRBJ1-2,TGTGCCAGCAGCCCTAGAGACTATGGCTACACCTTC,CASSPRDYGYTF
-,TRBV6-1,many,TRBJ2-2,TGTGCCAGCAGTGAAGCCTTGGCAGGGATCGAGCTGTTTTTT,CASSEALAGIELFF
-,TRBV4-3,-,TRBJ2-1,TGCGCCAGCAGCCAAGTAAGGGAGACCTACAATGAGCAGTTCTTC,CASSQVRETYNEQFF
-,TRBV24-1,few,TRBJ1-1,TGTGCCACCAGTGAAGAGGCCAGCACTGAAGCTTTCTTT,CATSEEASTEAFF
-,TRBV7-9,few,TRBJ2-1,TGTGCCAGCAGCTCCTCGGTCTCGGGGCAGTTCTTC,CASSSSVSGQFF
TRBD1,TRBV6-5,few,TRBJ2-7,TGTGCCAGCGGAGACCCCGGCTTGACAGGGGGTGAGCAGTACTTC,CASGDPGLTGGEQYF
-,TRBV4-2,few,TRBJ1-1,TGTGCCAGCAGCTCCCGGCCGACAGGAGATGAAGCTTTCTTT,CASSSRPTGDEAFF
-,TRBV9,-,TRBJ2-1,TGTGCCAGCAGCGTAGGAGGTGGGACTGTCTACAATGAGCAGTTCTTC,CASSVGGGTVYNEQFF
TRBD1,TRBV7-9,-,TRBJ2-7,TGTGCCAGCGCTGGGACAGGGGACGCCTACGAGCAGTACTTC,CASAGTGDAYEQYF
TRBD1,TRBV3-1,-,TRBJ1-5,TGTGCCAGCAGCCAACGATCCGGGACAGACCAGCCCCAGCATTTT,CASSQRSGTDQPQHF
TRBD2,TRBV6-2/TRBV6-3,few,TRBJ2-1,TGTGCCAGCAGTTACCTCGGACTAGAGAACAATGAGCAGTTCTTC,CASSYLGLENNEQFF
TRBD1,TRBV6-1,few,TRBJ2-7,TGTGCCAGCAGTGCGATAACACAGGGGACCTACGAGCAGTACTTC,CASSAITQGTYEQYF
TRBD2,TRBV10-3,few,TRBJ2-2,TGTGCCATCAGCCGGACTAGCGGGAGGCCCGGGGAGCTGTTTTTT,CAISRTSGRPGELFF
-,TRBV29-1,-,TRBJ2-3,TGCAGCGTCATCCATTTGACAGTCAGCACAGATACGCAGTATTTT,CSVIHLTVSTDTQYF
-,TRBV5-1,few,TRBJ1-2,TGCGCCAGTTCCATGGGCTATGGCTACACCTTC,CASSMGYGYTF
-,TRBV7-8,few,TRBJ2-5,TGTGCCAGCAGCCCTTCTATCGGATTGGAGACCCAGTACTTC,CASSPSIGLETQYF
-,TRBV7-9,-,TRBJ1-2,TGTGCCAGCAGCAACGCCGCTTACAACTATGGCTACACCTTC,CASSNAAYNYGYTF
-,TRBV6-1,-,TRBJ1-2,TGTGCCAGCAGTGACCGGGACGCTCTTCGCTATGGCTACACCTTC,CASSDRDALRYGYTF
TRBD2,TRBV3-1,once,TRBJ2-5,TGTGCCAGCAGCCAGGTTTTAGCGGGAGGACAAGAGACACAGTACTTC,CASSQVLAGGQETQYF
-,TRBV5-5,few,TRBJ2-4,TGTGCCAGCAGCTTGCAAGGGCCCAAAAACATTCAGTACTTC,CASSLQGPKNIQYF
TRBD1,TRBV7-6,few,TRBJ2-7,TGTGCCAGCAGCTCACGGTGGGGACAGGGGAACGAGCAGTACTTC,CASSSRWGQGNEQYF
-,TRBV5-1,-,TRBJ1-1,TGCGCCAGCAGCTTGGGGATGGAGGGGGTGAACACTGAAGCTTTCTTT,CASSLGMEGVNTEAFF
-,TRBV27,-,TRBJ1-5,TGTGCCAGCAGTTTAGGGTGGGGGGCCAATCAGCCCCAGCATTTT,CASSLGWGANQPQHF
-,TRBV7-9,-,TRBJ2-7,TGTGCCAGCAGCCCCCGGGGAATAGTCTCCTACGAGCAGTACTTC,CASSPRGIVSYEQYF
TRBD1,TRBV6-2/TRBV6-3,-,TRBJ2-1,TGTGCCAGCAGTGCCGGACAGGTTTTTGGTGAGCAGTTCTTC,CASSAGQVFGEQFF
-,TRBV29-1,-,TRBJ2-2,TGCAGCGTTGAAGATCTTCGGGCCCGAGGAGGGACCGGGGAGCTGTTTTTT,CSVEDLRARGGTGELFF
-,TRBV28,-,TRBJ2-7,TGTGCCACCGAGGGGGTGTACGAGCAGTACTTC,CATEGVYEQYF
TRBD2,TRBV10-3,-,TRBJ2-3,TGTGCCACCGGGGGGACCACAGATACGCAGTATTTT,CATGGTTDTQYF
TRBD1,TRBV5-4,-,TRBJ2-3,TGTGCCAGCAGCGCCCGGGACAGGTTAGATACGCAGTATTTT,CASSARDRLDTQYF
-,TRBV6-2/TRBV6-3,-,TRBJ1-5,TGTGCCAGCAGTTGGGAGGGGAGCCAGCCCCAGCATTTT,CASSWEGSQPQHF
-,TRBV11-2,few,TRBJ2-2,TGTGCCAGCAGCTTTGTGGGGGCGTATGTTACCGGGGAGCTGTTTTTT,CASSFVGAYVTGELFF
-,TRBV10-3,few,TRBJ2-3,TGTGCCATCAGCAGGGCAATTAGCACAGATACGCAGTATTTT,CAISRAISTDTQYF
TRBD2,TRBV13,-,TRBJ2-1,TGTGCCAGCAGCTGGACTAGCGGGAGGGCCAAGGATGAGCAGTTCTTC,CASSWTSGRAKDEQFF
-,TRBV7-2,few,TRBJ2-4,TGTGCCAGCAGCCCGCAACAGCTCTTGGGAAAAAACATTCAGTACTTC,CASSPQQLLGKNIQYF